This T cell receptor beta chain was identified in a study of post-analysis software for immune sequencing data. Findings of the study overall: Strong co-clustering by F measure was evident for samples that had been prepared in the same batch. A few TRBV segments (TRBV5-6, TRBV5-1 and TRBV20-1 among them) occurred more frequently in patients than in controls.

TCR beta cDNA libraries had unique molecular identifiers. TCRdb analysed the PCR reads with MiXCR anew, one entry per CDR3 protein. The data hold 740,000 or so distinct CDR3 sequences, with roughly 50% observed a single time. Notes on this clonotype: What it binds is not known.

V lost 0 bases and J 2 bases, leaving 10 bases between the germline ends. This CDR3 region has 15 residues. Germline CDR1 SGHTA, CDR2 FQGNSA. The sequenced material came from blood. The chain carries TRBV7-2 and TRBJ1-2; D call uncertain. This sequence originates from a girl between 10 and 17 years old with multiple sclerosis. CDR3 nucleotides: TGTGCCAGCAGCTTAGCCCCGTCCGGGAACTATGGCTACACCTTC. Protein product: CASSLAPSGNYGYTF.